This TCR beta chain originates from a study of blood T cell repertoires in COVID-19. In the study overall: From T cells, B-cell-depleted T cells, or PBMCs came the material, which was cDNA or gDNA.

Germline lookup yields CDR1 LNHDA and CDR2 SQIVND (reference sequence). V was shortened by 7 bases and J by 7 bases, with 5 bases between the two germline ends. This CDR3 comprises 10 residues. Here immunoSEQ multiplex PCR was the method, and the copy in TCRdb shows in-frame clones only, minus some. The repertoire holds about 80,000 clones, with 76% as singletons. What was sequenced was peripheral blood. This chain connects TRBV19 to TRBJ1-5; no firm D call. The source is a man in his 70s with active or convalescent COVID-19. The CDR3 loop is CASNQQPQHF. DNA for the CDR3: TGTGCCAGTAATCAACAGCCCCAGCATTTT.